The 20 T cell receptor beta chains below come from one sample, sequenced in a study of blood T cells in healthy people across ages. For the second PCR, which ran for about 6 to 11 cycles, a sample-barcoded 5' primer and a J-beta primer mix were used. MiXCR was run by TCRdb on the 5' RACE reads, yielding one entry per CDR3 protein. The sample shows some 1.4 million distinct CDR3 sequences, approximately 42% of them seen only once. Sequencing used blood. These receptors all stem from a woman aged 18-29 years in good health.

A remark on this clonotype: A much larger clone sits a single nucleotide away, making a read error possible. V is TRBV3-1 and J is TRBJ1-1, with D unclear. CDR1 is LGHDT and CDR2 is YNNKEL in the germline V gene (reference sequence). This CDR3 contains 12 residues. The CDR3 loop reads CASSQGNPEAFF. CDR3 nucleotide sequence: TGTGCCAGCAGCCAGGGGAACCCTGAAGCTTTCTTT.

V usage is TRBV2 and J usage is TRBJ2-4, with D perhaps TRBD2 (7 bases). Germline-derived CDR1 and CDR2 are SNHLY and FYNNEI. The V and J ends lost 8 bases and 3 bases respectively, with 20 bases between them. The CDR3 covers 16 residues. The CDR3 DNA reads TGTGCCAGCCTCGAATGGGGGGCGGGGGACAAAAACATTCAGTACTTC. Amino acids: CASLEWGAGDKNIQYF.

This clonotype was observed a few times. The J gene is TRBJ2-3, the V gene TRBV10-3, with unresolved D. V was trimmed by 11 bases and J by 6 bases, leaving 6 bases between them. Germline CDR1 and CDR2: ENHRY and SYGVKD. The CDR3 length is 9 residues. The CDR3 reads CAYIDTQYF. The CDR3 DNA reads as TGTGCCTATATTGATACGCAGTATTTT.

The chain has TRBV4-1 and TRBJ2-3; 8 positions match TRBD1. The J segment lost 0 bases and the V segment lost 2 bases, leaving 10 bases of the junction unmatched. This CDR3 has 18 residues. Per germline, CDR1 MGHRA and CDR2 YSYEKL. The CDR3 DNA sequence: TGCGCCAGCAGCCAACTAGACAGGGGCCCTACTAGCACAGATACGCAGTATTTT. It translates to CASSQLDRGPTSTDTQYF.

V gene TRBV5-1 combines with J gene TRBJ1-4; TRBD1 matches 7 bases. V lost 7 bases to trimming and J lost 7 bases; unmatched junction nucleotides: 7. The CDR3 is made up of 13 amino acids. The germline CDR1 and CDR2 sequences are SGHRS and YFSETQ. As DNA, the CDR3 is TGCGCCAGCCAAAGGGGGCGGGTTGAAAAACTGTTTTTT. Its protein product is CASQRGRVEKLFF.

The rearrangement links TRBV29-1 to TRBJ2-5; 14 bases agree with TRBD2. Germline lookup yields CDR1 SQVTM and CDR2 ANQGSEA. The CDR3 spans 13 residues. The junction had 1 base not matched to a gene; V was cut back by 5 bases and J by 5 bases. The CDR3 loop is CSVWTSGRETQYF. The CDR3 bases are TGCAGCGTTTGGACTAGCGGGAGGGAGACCCAGTACTTC.

This clonotype has a single count. The gene calls are TRBV12-3 or TRBV12-4 and TRBJ2-5, with 7 bases identical to TRBD1. Gene TRBJ2-7 matches the end of the DNA better, so the J call may be wrong. The CDR3 consists of 15 residues. CDR3 region: CASSSDRANRYEQYF. DNA for the CDR3: TGTGCCAGCAGTTCCGACAGGGCGAACCGCTACGAGCAGTACTTC.

The rearrangement links TRBV18 to TRBJ2-1; 8 bases align to TRBD2. The germline gives CDR1 KGHSH, CDR2 LQKENI. V gave up 3 bases and J gave up 2 bases; unmatched junction bases: 9. This CDR3 spans 17 amino acids. The DNA for the CDR3 is TGTGCCAGCTCACCTTTGGGGAAGCGGGAGACCTACAATGAGCAGTTCTTC. Its translation is CASSPLGKRETYNEQFF.

The rearrangement links TRBV5-5 to TRBJ1-2; no clear D gene. V gave up 4 bases and J gave up 5 bases, with 12 bases separating them. Germline V gene sequence: CDR1 SGHKS, CDR2 YYEKEE (reference sequence). This CDR3 contains 13 residues. CDR3 in amino acids: CASSPGMLYGYTF. As DNA, the CDR3 is TGTGCCAGCAGCCCTGGAATGCTGTATGGCTACACCTTC.

In this sample, this clonotype turned up a few times. J is TRBJ1-2 and V is TRBV9; no clear D gene. Germline assignment: CDR1 SGDLS and CDR2 YYNGEE. The CDR3 runs 14 residues. The germline V and J ends were trimmed by 0 bases and 8 bases, with 14 bases remaining between them. CDR3 residues: CASSVDGVGYGYTF. The CDR3 region has the DNA TGTGCCAGCAGCGTAGACGGGGTAGGATACGGCTACACCTTC.

The chain recombines TRBV11-2 with TRBJ1-3; D might be TRBD1 (6 bases). V lost 2 bases to trimming and J lost 3 bases, with 14 bases between them. The CDR3 loop spans 16 amino acids. Germline assignment: CDR1 SGHAT and CDR2 FQNNGV. DNA of the CDR3: TGTGCCAGCAGCTTAAAAGCAGGGGTCAATGGAAACACCATATATTTT. Translation gives CASSLKAGVNGNTIYF.

This rearrangement joins TRBV6-1 to TRBJ2-7; perhaps TRBD2 as D (6 bases). Per germline, CDR1 MNHNS and CDR2 SASEGT. The ends were cut back, 2 bases at V and 5 bases at J, with 7 bases in the middle. This CDR3 spans 12 amino acids. CDR3: CASSELAHEQYF. The CDR3 nucleotides read TGTGCCAGCAGTGAACTAGCGCACGAGCAGTACTTC.

This chain joins TRBV11-2 and TRBJ2-3; 14 bases are shared with TRBD2. V dropped 5 bases and J dropped 0; count of bases not matched to a gene: 16. This CDR3 spans 21 amino acids. The germline CDR1 and CDR2 sequences are SGHAT and FQNNGV. CDR3 residues: CASSPELPGLAGVYSTDTQYF. The CDR3 coding sequence is TGTGCCAGCAGCCCCGAGCTCCCGGGACTAGCGGGGGTCTATAGCACAGATACGCAGTATTTT.

V usage is TRBV5-1 and J usage is TRBJ1-1; 7 bases are a match to TRBD1. Unmatched junction bases numbered 14, after V lost 4 bases and J lost 5 bases. Germline-derived CDR1 and CDR2 are SGHRS and YFSETQ. This CDR3 spans 16 amino acids. This chain's CDR3 is CASSPRYTGEETEAFF. The CDR3, as DNA: TGCGCCAGCAGCCCGCGTTACACAGGGGAGGAGACTGAAGCTTTCTTT.

The rearrangement joins TRBV9 to TRBJ2-7; either TRBD1 or TRBD2 may supply D (6 bases each). Germline loops: CDR1 SGDLS, CDR2 YYNGEE. The V and J ends lost 2 bases and 6 bases respectively, with 15 bases between them. The CDR3 covers 14 residues. The CDR3, as DNA: TGTGCCAGCAGCGTGGGGGGCTCCCGGCTCGAGCAGTACTTC. Translated: CASSVGGSRLEQYF.

This clonotype showed up just a few times. The chain carries TRBV7-9 and TRBJ2-3, with unresolved D. Germline loops: CDR1 SEHNR, CDR2 FQNEAQ (reference sequence). The CDR3 is made up of 13 amino acids. Trimming took 4 bases from V and 4 from J, leaving 9 bases between them. CDR3 in amino acids: CASSSRWADTQYF. CDR3 nucleotides: TGTGCCAGCAGCTCTCGATGGGCAGATACGCAGTATTTT.

About this clonotype: Sequence at one end of the junction differs from germline and may be a read error. The CDR3 coding sequence is TGTGCCAGGAGTTCTGGAAACACCATATATTTT. Its translation is CARSSGNTIYF. The chain links TRBV12-3 or TRBV12-4 to TRBJ1-3; D gene ambiguous. CDR3 length: 11 residues.

This clonotype was recorded a few times. The gene calls are TRBV20-1 and TRBJ2-3; D remains ambiguous. Germline CDR1 reads DFQATT; CDR2 reads SNEGSKA (reference sequence). Trimming cost V 3 bases and J 2 bases, with 9 bases left between them. This CDR3 is built from 13 residues. The CDR3 bases are TGCAGTGCTAGCCAGGAAATCACAGATACGCAGTATTTT. It specifies CSASQEITDTQYF.

The chain employs TRBV20-1 and TRBJ2-2, with D tentatively TRBD2 (6 bases). The CDR3 has 14 amino acids. Germline lookup yields CDR1 DFQATT and CDR2 SNEGSKA (reference sequence). CDR3 in DNA: TGCAGCGTTTTGCCGGGAGATAAGGGGGGGGAGCTGTTTTTT. Translated, it gives CSVLPGDKGGELFF.

This clonotype was counted between two and nine times. The CDR3 spells CASSPSSDSNYGYTF. The CDR3 nucleotides are TGTGCCAGCTCACCATCATCAGATTCTAACTATGGCTACACCTTC. The chain couples TRBV18 to TRBJ1-2; the D is unclear. Trimming took 2 bases from V and 0 from J, leaving 10 bases between them. Germline V CDR1 and CDR2: KGHSH, LQKENI. The CDR3 is made up of 15 amino acids.